This T cell receptor (beta chain) was found in a study of regulatory T cells in long-lasting Graves disease. Study-level points and caveats: Reduced TCR diversity was observed in persistent Graves' patients versus newly diagnosed patients. TRBV28 was favored in persistent disease, as were TRBJ1-2 and TRBJ2-5.

Construction of TCR beta libraries relied on iRepertoire HTBI primers and on Arm-PCR targeting CDR3 regions. TCRdb processed the multiplex PCR reads anew with MiXCR; each CDR3 protein has one entry. Of a few hundred thousand distinct CDR3 sequences listed, 16% are singletons. V lost 0 bases, J lost 2 bases, and 5 bases stayed unmatched. This CDR3 spans 17 amino acids. The germline CDR1 and CDR2 sequences are SGHDT and YYEEEE. Noted time point: newly diagnosed GD, antithyroid drugs for less than 3 months. Preparation of the TCR library used RNA extracted from PBMCs. This clonotype was detected many times. Its antigen is unidentified. This sample also belongs to another study, concerning T cells in Graves' hyperthyroidism and ophthalmopathy. This second study says: HTBI primers drove first-round RT-PCR of the TCR CDR3. Stable hyperthyroidism was told apart from ophthalmopathy by a model built on 13 V-J features.

The gene calls are TRBV5-6 and TRBJ2-7; 13 bases map to TRBD2. This sequence was found in a woman between 18 and 30 years old with Graves disease. The sample in question was peripheral blood mononuclear cells (PBMCs), obtained at new diagnosis, from a patient treated with antithyroid drugs. The CDR3: CASSLEFGTSGTYEQYF. The CDR3 DNA follows: TGTGCCAGCAGCTTGGAGTTTGGGACTAGCGGGACCTACGAGCAGTACTTC.